A selection of T cell receptor beta chains follows, all from one sample in a study of CD8 T cells in Susac syndrome. TCRdb reanalysed the immunoSEQ multiplex PCR reads using MiXCR and keeps one entry per CDR3 protein. This sample has fewer than 90,000 distinct CDR3 sequences, with 80% to 95% found just once. Sequencing was performed on CD8+ T cells from PBMCs. All receptors derive from a human donor with Susac syndrome. Both conserved end residues are part of each CDR3. D genes are given only for firm matches. Only part of the rows carry a size: once, few, many, or a class if the clone is expanded.

J: TRBJ1-2
D: .
size: .
V: TRBV20-1
CDR3: CSATGFFYGYTF
DNA: TGCAGTGCAACAGGCTTTTTCTATGGCTACACCTTC

J: TRBJ2-1
D: TRBD2
size: .
V: TRBV29-1
CDR3: CSVGLAGMISYNEQFF
DNA: TGCAGCGTGGGACTAGCGGGGATGATCTCCTACAATGAGCAGTTCTTC

J: TRBJ1-1
D: .
size: once
V: TRBV29-1
CDR3: CSVDRNSNTEAFF
DNA: TGCAGCGTTGATAGGAATTCGAACACTGAAGCTTTCTTT

J: TRBJ1-2
D: .
size: .
V: TRBV12-3/TRBV12-4
CDR3: CASSAKTNRVPWGYTF
DNA: TGTGCCAGCAGTGCAAAGACGAACAGGGTCCCCTGGGGCTACACCTTC

J: TRBJ2-3
D: .
size: .
V: TRBV29-1
CDR3: CSALRQADTQYF
DNA: TGCAGCGCCCTTCGTCAGGCGGATACGCAGTATTTT

J: TRBJ1-2
D: .
size: .
V: TRBV3-1
CDR3: CASSQGAPKDYGYTF
DNA: TGTGCCAGCAGCCAAGGCGCGCCGAAAGACTATGGCTACACCTTC

J: TRBJ1-3
D: .
size: .
V: TRBV7-9
CDR3: CASSLTVSGNTIYF
DNA: TGTGCCAGCAGCTTAACGGTCTCTGGAAACACCATATATTTT

J: TRBJ2-5
D: .
size: .
V: TRBV7-9
CDR3: CASSPLDRHPETQYF
DNA: TGTGCCAGCAGCCCCCTGGACAGACATCCGGAGACCCAGTACTTC

J: TRBJ2-3
D: .
size: .
V: TRBV29-1
CDR3: CSVGGRGGTDTQYF
DNA: TGCAGCGTTGGGGGTAGGGGAGGCACAGATACGCAGTATTTT

J: TRBJ1-1
D: .
size: .
V: TRBV7-9
CDR3: CASLRDARWGTEAFF
DNA: TGTGCCAGCCTCCGGGACGCAAGATGGGGGACTGAAGCTTTCTTT

J: TRBJ2-3
D: .
size: .
V: TRBV7-2
CDR3: CASSFWSVDTQYF
DNA: TGTGCCAGCAGCTTCTGGTCGGTAGATACGCAGTATTTT

J: TRBJ2-5
D: .
size: few
V: TRBV20-1
CDR3: CSSLLAQQETQYF
DNA: TGCAGTTCTCTCCTGGCGCAGCAAGAGACCCAGTACTTC

J: TRBJ1-1
D: .
size: .
V: TRBV20-1
CDR3: CSARLRVRGMNTEAFF
DNA: TGCAGTGCTAGGCTCAGGGTACGGGGAATGAACACTGAAGCTTTCTTT

J: TRBJ2-7
D: .
size: .
V: TRBV11-2
CDR3: CASSLSAYEQYF
DNA: TGTGCCAGCAGCTTGTCCGCCTACGAGCAGTACTTC

J: TRBJ1-1
D: .
size: .
V: TRBV12-5
CDR3: CASGLVVWATEAFF
DNA: TGTGCTAGTGGTTTGGTTGTCTGGGCCACTGAAGCTTTCTTT

J: TRBJ2-4
D: TRBD1
size: .
V: TRBV7-9
CDR3: CASSVRTGLAKNIQYF
DNA: TGTGCCAGCAGCGTTCGGACAGGCCTAGCCAAAAACATTCAGTACTTC

J: TRBJ2-2
D: .
size: .
V: TRBV20-1
CDR3: CSARPRTGELFF
DNA: TGCAGTGCTAGACCACGGACCGGGGAGCTGTTTTTT

J: TRBJ2-2
D: .
size: .
V: TRBV5-1
CDR3: CASSLATNTGELFF
DNA: TGCGCCAGCAGCTTGGCTACTAACACCGGGGAGCTGTTTTTT

J: TRBJ1-4
D: TRBD1
size: .
V: TRBV19
CDR3: CASSGGQGNEKLFF
DNA: TGTGCCAGTAGTGGAGGACAGGGGAATGAAAAACTGTTTTTT

J: TRBJ2-1
D: .
size: .
V: TRBV7-9
CDR3: CASSLTRLPINEQFF
DNA: TGTGCCAGCAGCTTAACGAGACTACCTATCAATGAGCAGTTCTTC

J: TRBJ2-1
D: .
size: .
V: TRBV25-1
CDR3: CASSESGRWYNEQFF
DNA: TGTGCCAGCAGTGAATCGGGGCGTTGGTACAATGAGCAGTTCTTC

J: TRBJ1-2
D: .
size: .
V: TRBV5-4
CDR3: CASSLDGGINYGYTF
DNA: TGTGCCAGCAGCTTGGACGGGGGCATCAACTATGGCTACACCTTC

J: TRBJ2-1
D: .
size: .
V: TRBV5-6
CDR3: CASSRERPATYNEQFF
DNA: TGTGCCAGCAGCAGGGAGAGACCGGCGACCTACAATGAGCAGTTCTTC

J: TRBJ2-5
D: .
size: .
V: TRBV27
CDR3: CASSLLGGTQYF
DNA: TGTGCCAGCAGTTTATTAGGCGGTACCCAGTACTTC

J: TRBJ2-1
D: .
size: .
V: TRBV27
CDR3: CASSLDWRMTDYNEQFF
DNA: TGTGCCAGCAGTTTGGACTGGAGGATGACTGACTACAATGAGCAGTTCTTC

J: TRBJ2-7
D: .
size: .
V: TRBV6-1
CDR3: CASELSPVASYEQYF
DNA: TGTGCCAGCGAATTGAGTCCTGTGGCCTCCTACGAGCAGTACTTC

J: TRBJ1-2
D: .
size: .
V: TRBV4-2
CDR3: CASSQDLRSAGKNYGYTF
DNA: TGTGCCAGCAGCCAAGATCTTAGGTCGGCAGGGAAGAACTATGGCTACACCTTC

J: TRBJ2-2
D: .
size: once
V: TRBV4-3
CDR3: CASSQDSITGELFF
DNA: TGCGCCAGCAGCCAAGATAGTATCACCGGGGAGCTGTTTTTT

J: TRBJ2-5
D: TRBD1
size: .
V: TRBV20-1
CDR3: CSAPRTGEQETQYF
DNA: TGCAGTGCCCCCCGGACAGGGGAGCAAGAGACCCAGTACTTC

J: TRBJ2-1
D: .
size: .
V: TRBV27
CDR3: CASSLLGSLEDEQFF
DNA: TGTGCCAGCAGTTTATTGGGATCCTTAGAGGATGAGCAGTTCTTC

J: TRBJ1-1
D: .
size: few
V: TRBV5-1
CDR3: CASSGASEAFF
DNA: TGCGCCAGCAGTGGGGCGTCTGAAGCTTTCTTT

J: TRBJ1-5
D: .
size: once
V: TRBV20-1
CDR3: CSASSVPQGPSQPQHF
DNA: TGCAGTGCTAGTTCGGTACCCCAGGGTCCCTCTCAGCCCCAGCATTTT

J: TRBJ2-7
D: .
size: .
V: TRBV14
CDR3: CASSQEPASEQYF
DNA: TGTGCCAGCAGCCAAGAACCTGCGAGCGAGCAGTACTTC

J: TRBJ2-5
D: TRBD1
size: .
V: TRBV7-9
CDR3: CASSPDRAQETQYF
DNA: TGTGCCAGCAGCCCAGACAGGGCCCAAGAGACCCAGTACTTC

J: TRBJ2-3
D: TRBD2
size: .
V: TRBV4-1
CDR3: CASSQDETSGASTDTQYF
DNA: TGCGCCAGCAGCCAAGATGAGACTAGCGGGGCGAGCACAGATACGCAGTATTTT

J: TRBJ2-7
D: .
size: .
V: TRBV29-1
CDR3: CSVEVSHSYEQYF
DNA: TGCAGCGTTGAAGTATCCCACTCCTACGAGCAGTACTTC

J: TRBJ2-7
D: .
size: .
V: TRBV7-8
CDR3: CASSLRSELYEQYF
DNA: TGTGCCAGCAGCCTTAGGTCTGAGCTCTACGAGCAGTACTTC

J: TRBJ2-1
D: .
size: .
V: TRBV25-1
CDR3: CASSEYTTVGEQFF
DNA: TGTGCCAGCAGTGAATATACGACAGTTGGTGAGCAGTTCTTC

J: TRBJ1-2
D: .
size: .
V: TRBV5-6
CDR3: CASSGRRRGYGYTF
DNA: TGTGCCAGCAGCGGTAGGCGGCGAGGGTATGGCTACACCTTC

J: TRBJ1-2
D: .
size: .
V: TRBV29-1
CDR3: CSVEIVGTEGYTF
DNA: TGCAGCGTTGAAATAGTGGGCACGGAAGGCTACACCTTC

J: TRBJ2-2
D: .
size: .
V: TRBV10-3
CDR3: CAIRGTGELFF
DNA: TGTGCCATCAGAGGTACCGGGGAGCTGTTTTTT

J: TRBJ1-1
D: .
size: .
V: TRBV7-9
CDR3: CASSLAGDSYEAFF
DNA: TGTGCCAGCAGCTTAGCGGGTGATTCGTATGAAGCTTTCTTT

J: TRBJ1-1
D: .
size: .
V: TRBV20-1
CDR3: CSARMAGVNTEAFF
DNA: TGCAGTGCTAGGATGGCAGGGGTAAACACTGAAGCTTTCTTT

J: TRBJ1-1
D: TRBD1
size: .
V: TRBV30
CDR3: CAWTLAGGTEAFF
DNA: TGTGCCTGGACCCTGGCAGGGGGGACTGAAGCTTTCTTT

J: TRBJ1-2
D: .
size: .
V: TRBV30
CDR3: CAWSRDANYGYTF
DNA: TGTGCCTGGAGCCGGGACGCTAACTATGGCTACACCTTC

J: TRBJ2-7
D: .
size: .
V: TRBV2
CDR3: CASMPRFALSSYEQYF
DNA: TGTGCCAGCATGCCCAGATTCGCGCTGAGCTCCTACGAGCAGTACTTC

J: TRBJ2-3
D: TRBD2
size: .
V: TRBV9
CDR3: CASSGTGGIGDTQYF
DNA: TGTGCCAGCAGCGGTACGGGGGGGATAGGAGATACGCAGTATTTT

J: TRBJ2-1
D: .
size: .
V: TRBV19
CDR3: CASSGTNNEQFF
DNA: TGTGCCAGTTCAGGGACGAACAATGAGCAGTTCTTC

J: TRBJ2-2
D: TRBD2
size: .
V: TRBV20-1
CDR3: CSARDRGSPRTVNTGELFF
DNA: TGCAGTGCTAGAGATCGCGGGAGCCCGAGAACGGTGAACACCGGGGAGCTGTTTTTT

J: TRBJ1-1
D: TRBD1
size: .
V: TRBV19
CDR3: CASSRRTGGVQNTEAFF
DNA: TGTGCCAGTAGTCGACGGACAGGGGGCGTTCAGAACACTGAAGCTTTCTTT

J: TRBJ2-1
D: .
size: .
V: TRBV5-4
CDR3: CASSLGRGGSYNEQFF
DNA: TGTGCCAGCAGCTTGGGCAGGGGGGGCTCCTACAATGAGCAGTTCTTC

J: TRBJ1-1
D: .
size: .
V: TRBV20-1
CDR3: CSARGRPNTEAFF
DNA: TGCAGTGCTAGAGGGCGGCCCAACACTGAAGCTTTCTTT

J: TRBJ2-5
D: .
size: once
V: TRBV10-2
CDR3: CASSERETQYF
DNA: TGCGCCAGCAGTGAGAGGGAGACCCAGTACTTC

J: TRBJ1-2
D: .
size: .
V: TRBV9
CDR3: CASSAGYGYTF
DNA: TGTGCCAGCAGCGCCGGGTATGGCTACACCTTC